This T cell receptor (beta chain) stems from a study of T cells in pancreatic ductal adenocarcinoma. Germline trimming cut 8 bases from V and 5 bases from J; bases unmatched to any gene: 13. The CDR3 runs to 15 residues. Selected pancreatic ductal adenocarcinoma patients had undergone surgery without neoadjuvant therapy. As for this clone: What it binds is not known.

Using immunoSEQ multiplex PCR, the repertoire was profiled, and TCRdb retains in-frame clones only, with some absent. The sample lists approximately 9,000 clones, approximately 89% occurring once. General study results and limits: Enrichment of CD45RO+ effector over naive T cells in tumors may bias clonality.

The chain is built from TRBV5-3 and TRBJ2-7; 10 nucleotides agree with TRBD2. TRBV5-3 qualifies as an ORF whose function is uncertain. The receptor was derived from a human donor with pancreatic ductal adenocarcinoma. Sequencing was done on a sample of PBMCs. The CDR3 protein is CASSTTAGTSDEQYF. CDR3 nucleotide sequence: TGTGCCAGCAGCACGACAGCCGGGACTAGCGACGAGCAGTACTTC.